These 17 T cell receptor beta chains originate from one sample sequenced in a study of OX40 agonist ivuxolimab in advanced cancers. Produced via immunoSEQ multiplex PCR; TCRdb's table is partial and in-frame only. Of approximately 26,000 clones detected, roughly 80% appear once; the ten largest clones hold 9% to 15%. Sequenced here: CD4+ or CD8+ T cells sorted from blood, sampled in a trial of the OX40 agonist ivuxolimab. All receptors derive from an adult with an advanced solid tumor such as melanoma, head and neck, liver or kidney cancer.

The V gene is TRBV5-4, the J gene TRBJ1-2, with D uncertain. Looked up from germline, CDR1 is SGHNT and CDR2 is YYREEE (reference sequence). The V gene lost 0 bases and the J gene lost 4 bases, with 7 bases spanning the gap. The CDR3 covers 13 residues. The CDR3 protein is CASSLDSIYGYTF. In DNA, the CDR3 is TGTGCCAGCAGCTTGGACTCAATCTATGGCTACACCTTC.

This clone was counted a single time. The chain links TRBV11-1 to TRBJ1-1; 9 bases agree with TRBD1. Germline CDR1 and CDR2: SGHAT and FQDESV (reference sequence). The CDR3 length is 14 residues. The junction had 7 bases not matched to a gene; V was cut back by 3 bases and J by 8 bases. CDR3 loop: CASSFTGGDSEAFF. CDR3 DNA sequence: TGTGCCAGCAGCTTTACAGGGGGCGATTCGGAAGCTTTCTTT.

The chain uses TRBV19 and TRBJ1-1, with D possibly being TRBD1 (6 bases). Trimming took off 3 bases at V and 5 bases at J, with 13 bases between the two ends. In germline, CDR1 is LNHDA, CDR2 SQIVND (reference sequence). The CDR3 runs 14 residues. The CDR3 here is CASSMGGLSTEAFF. The CDR3, as DNA: TGTGCCAGTAGTATGGGGGGGCTGAGTACTGAAGCTTTCTTT.

The genes are TRBV13 and TRBJ2-3; 13 nucleotides match TRBD2. Germline assignment: CDR1 PRHDT and CDR2 FYEKMQ (reference sequence). The CDR3 has 16 residues. Trimming took 5 bases from V and 3 from J; bases not matched to a gene: 5. DNA for the CDR3: TGTGCCAGCAGCGAGGGACTAGCGGGGACTACAGATACGCAGTATTTT. Its translation: CASSEGLAGTTDTQYF. Together with reference TRBV13 and TRBJ2-3, the CDR3 gives the full variable domain: AAGVIQSPRHLIKEKRETATLKCYPIPRHDTVYWYQQGPGQDPQFLISFYEKMQSDKGSIPDRFSAQQFSDYHSELNMSSLELGDSALYFCASSEGLAGTTDTQYFGPGTRLTVL.

This clone was found once. The V gene is TRBV7-8, the J gene TRBJ2-1; 7 bases align to TRBD2. Germline trimming cut 5 bases from V and 6 bases from J; bases unmatched to any gene: 4. The CDR3 loop spans 13 amino acids. CDR1 SGHVS and CDR2 FQNEAQ come from the germline V gene. The chain's CDR3 is CASSPGTTNEQFF. Here the CDR3 DNA reads TGTGCCAGCAGCCCCGGGACTACCAATGAGCAGTTCTTC.

V and J are TRBV4-1 and TRBJ1-1, with D uncertain. The CDR3 spans 14 residues. V was trimmed by 1 base and J by 4 bases, leaving 10 bases between them. Per the germline V gene, CDR1 is MGHRA and CDR2 is YSYEKL. CDR3 nucleotides: TGCGCCAGCAGCCAAGGGACCACGTTCACTGAAGCTTTCTTT. Its translation: CASSQGTTFTEAFF.

This clone was observed a single time. CDR3 in amino acids: CASNGISYNEQFF. In nucleotides, the CDR3 is TGTGCCAGCAACGGGATCTCCTACAATGAGCAGTTCTTC. The chain joins TRBV6-6 to TRBJ2-1, with D perhaps TRBD2 (5 bases). Germline loops: CDR1 MNHNY, CDR2 SVGAGI (reference sequence). The CDR3 sequence is 13 residues long. Trimming pared 7 bases from V and 0 bases from J, leaving 7 bases between.

V usage is TRBV25-1 and J usage is TRBJ1-2, with TRBD1 as a possible D gene (6 bases). Germline-derived CDR1 and CDR2 are MGHDK and SYGVNS. The length of the CDR3 is 16 residues. V was shortened by 0 bases and J by 6 bases, with 17 bases between the two germline ends. The CDR3 here is CASSEYPGRDIDGYTF. The CDR3, as DNA: TGTGCCAGCAGTGAATATCCCGGACGGGACATTGATGGCTACACCTTC.

This clone was counted once. The genes are TRBV6-1 and TRBJ1-1, with D unresolved. The V gene lost 7 bases and the J gene lost 4 bases, with 16 bases spanning the gap. Germline-derived CDR1 and CDR2 are MNHNS and SASEGT. The CDR3 covers 14 residues. The CDR3 bases are TGTGCCAGCACCCCCTCACCCGCGGGCACTGAAGCTTTCTTT. It is translated as CASTPSPAGTEAFF.

This chain uses TRBV19 with TRBJ1-1; D possibly corresponds to TRBD1 (5 bases). V lost 5 bases, J lost 1 base, and 8 bases lay in between. Looked up from germline, CDR1 is LNHDA and CDR2 is SQIVND (reference sequence). The CDR3 extends over 13 amino acids. CDR3 bases: TGTGCCAGTAGTGGGGCTTGGAACACTGAAGCTTTCTTT. Protein: CASSGAWNTEAFF.

V and J are TRBV6-1 and TRBJ2-7; D uncertain. The CDR3 covers 13 residues. Germline V gives CDR1 MNHNS, CDR2 SASEGT. Trimming cost V 4 bases and J 0 bases, with 7 bases left between them. The CDR3 sequence: CASSVSLSYEQYF. CDR3 nucleotide sequence: TGTGCCAGCAGTGTGTCCCTCTCCTACGAGCAGTACTTC.

The rearrangement links TRBV15 to TRBJ2-7, with D unclear. The CDR3 totals 15 residues. In germline, CDR1 is LNHNV, CDR2 YYDKDF (reference sequence). Trimming took 3 bases from V and 0 from J, leaving 12 bases between them. CDR3 sequence reads: CATSSHTANSYEQYF. CDR3 nucleotide sequence: TGTGCCACCAGCAGCCATACTGCTAACTCCTACGAGCAGTACTTC.

The chain carries TRBV18 and TRBJ1-1, with D possibly TRBD1 on 6 matching bases. Between the trimmed V and J ends, which lost 2 bases and 0 bases, there was a span of 7 bases. Germline CDR1 reads KGHSH; CDR2 reads LQKENI. This CDR3 has 14 residues. In DNA form, the CDR3 reads TGTGCCAGCTCACCAGGGGGCCTGAACACTGAAGCTTTCTTT. Translating gives CASSPGGLNTEAFF.

V is TRBV4-3 and J is TRBJ2-7, with D perhaps assigned TRBD1 or TRBD2 (5 bases each). Between the trimmed V and J ends, which lost 1 base and 3 bases, there was a span of 10 bases. This CDR3 contains 14 residues. Germline V gene sequence: CDR1 LGHNA, CDR2 YSLEER. CDR3 DNA sequence: TGCGCCAGCAGCCAAGTTGGGGGAGTCTACGAGCAGTACTTC. It translates to CASSQVGGVYEQYF.

The CDR3, as DNA: TGCAGCGTTGAGACCGACGCCACAGGAGGACGAAACACCATATATTTT. Translated, it gives CSVETDATGGRNTIYF. The chain has TRBV29-1 and TRBJ1-3; D is perhaps TRBD1 (5 bases). This CDR3 region has 16 residues. The germline gives CDR1 SQVTM, CDR2 ANQGSEA. V was trimmed by 3 bases and J by 5 bases, leaving 20 bases between them. Together with reference TRBV29-1 and TRBJ1-3, the CDR3 gives the full variable domain: SAVISQKPSRDICQRGTSLTIQCQVDSQVTMMFWYRQQPGQSLTLIATANQGSEATYESGFVIDKFPISRPNLTFSTLTVSNMSPEDSSIYLCSVETDATGGRNTIYFGEGSWLTVV.

This clone was picked up a small number of times. This chain connects TRBV19 to TRBJ2-1; D might be TRBD2 (5 bases). Germline CDR1 LNHDA, CDR2 SQIVND (reference sequence). V lost 3 bases and J 5 bases, leaving 8 bases between the germline ends. There are 13 residues in the CDR3. CDR3 nucleotide sequence: TGTGCCAGTAGTATCGGAGGAAACAATGAGCAGTTCTTC. Protein product: CASSIGGNNEQFF.

This clone was detected once. The V call is TRBV6-1, the J call TRBJ1-2; D gene unclear. Trimming left V 2 bases short and J 5 bases short, with 18 bases between. Germline V gene sequence: CDR1 MNHNS, CDR2 SASEGT. The CDR3 contains 16 residues. The CDR3 sequence is CASSEKSKRRPYGYTF. In DNA form, the CDR3 reads TGTGCCAGCAGTGAAAAGTCCAAAAGACGGCCTTATGGCTACACCTTC.